One and the same sample provided the 27 T cell receptor beta chains below, sequenced in a study of CD8 T cells in ankylosing spondylitis. TCRdb reprocessed the 5' RACE reads with MiXCR, giving one entry per CDR3 protein. Of hundreds of thousands of distinct CDR3 sequences listed, 7.5% to 9.5% are singletons. Sequencing was done on a sample of blood, either unsorted or a sorted T cell fraction (not recorded which). These receptors all stem from a female donor with ankylosing spondylitis or in good health (not recorded which).

This clonotype has ten or more counts. The V call is TRBV20-1, the J call TRBJ2-7; the match to TRBD2 covers 9 bases. This CDR3 is 14 amino acids long. The J segment lost 0 bases and the V segment lost 6 bases, leaving 6 bases of the junction unmatched. Germline V lookup: CDR1 DFQATT, CDR2 SNEGSKA (reference sequence). CDR3 amino acids: CSATLAGLSYEQYF. DNA of the CDR3: TGCAGTGCCACTCTAGCGGGACTCTCCTACGAGCAGTACTTC.

Ten or more counts support this clonotype. The CDR3 loop reads CASSQGSIGDTQYF. DNA of the CDR3: TGCGCCAGCAGCCAGGGATCGATTGGGGATACGCAGTATTTT. The V gene is TRBV4-3, the J gene TRBJ2-3; unclear D gene. Germline V CDR1 and CDR2: LGHNA, YSLEER. V lost 3 bases and J lost 6, with 13 bases in between. The length of the CDR3 is 14 residues.

This clonotype was observed many times. This rearrangement joins TRBV20-1 to TRBJ2-1; D is perhaps TRBD2 (5 bases). From germline, CDR1 is DFQATT and CDR2 SNEGSKA (reference sequence). The ends were cut back, 3 bases at V and 9 bases at J, with 9 bases in the middle. The CDR3 sequence is 11 residues long. The CDR3 coding sequence is TGCAGTGCTAGTTATGCGGGTGAGCAGTTCTTC. Translating gives CSASYAGEQFF.

This clonotype was detected a few times. The chain couples TRBV7-2 to TRBJ2-7, with 8 bases fitting TRBD2. Losses at the gene ends were 1 base for V and 0 bases for J; bases not matched to a gene: 2. Per germline, CDR1 SGHTA and CDR2 FQGNSA. The CDR3 consists of 15 residues. The CDR3 region has the DNA TGTGCCAGCAGCTTAGAGACTAGCGTCTCCTACGAGCAGTACTTC. Amino acid sequence: CASSLETSVSYEQYF.

This clonotype was seen repeatedly, ten times or more. The chain uses TRBV27 and TRBJ2-7; TRBD2 might be the D (6 bases). CDR1 is MNHEY and CDR2 is SMNVEV in the germline V gene (reference sequence). The CDR3 runs to 16 residues. Trimming took off 5 bases at V and 6 bases at J, with 23 bases between the two ends. The CDR3 region has the DNA TGTGCCAGCAGTAGATCCGGGACCCGGGGGATCTCCGAGCAGTACTTC. This gives the protein CASSRSGTRGISEQYF.

There are many counts of this clonotype. V is TRBV20-1 and J is TRBJ2-7; TRBD2 matches 9 bases. Trimming removed 2 bases from V and 0 bases from J; junction bases left unmatched: 8. Per the germline V gene, CDR1 is DFQATT and CDR2 is SNEGSKA (reference sequence). The CDR3 is 16 amino acids. CDR3 residues: CSARSQTSGYSYEQYF. The CDR3 DNA sequence: TGCAGTGCTAGATCCCAGACTAGCGGATACTCCTACGAGCAGTACTTC.

The chain has TRBV11-2 and TRBJ1-4, with TRBD1 matching over 9 bases. Looked up from germline, CDR1 is SGHAT and CDR2 is FQNNGV. The V segment lost 4 bases and the J segment 2 bases; nucleotides outside the gene matches: 17. The CDR3 is 20 amino acids. CDR3 residues: CASSSDRDRVFAVTNEKLFF. The CDR3 nucleotides read TGTGCCAGCAGCTCAGACCGGGACAGGGTTTTCGCAGTCACTAATGAAAAACTGTTTTTT.

With respect to this clonotype: One end of the junction is discordant with germline, which a read error may explain. The gene calls are TRBV12-3 or TRBV12-4 and TRBJ2-4; D may be TRBD1 or TRBD2 (5 bases each). The CDR3 is made up of 18 amino acids. The DNA of the CDR3 is TGTACCAGCAGCCCCCGGGGTGACAGTCACCTAGCCAAAAACATTCAGTACTTC. As protein: CTSSPRGDSHLAKNIQYF.

This clonotype was picked up many times. The V call is TRBV6-2 or TRBV6-3, the J call TRBJ2-2; 7 bases match TRBD1. In germline, CDR1 is MNHEY, CDR2 SVGEGT. The CDR3 is made up of 14 amino acids. Trimming at V came to 2 bases and at J to 6 bases, leaving 3 bases not matched to a gene. CDR3 nucleotides: TGTGCCAGCAGTTACAGGCAGGGGGCCGGGGAGCTGTTTTTT. Translating gives CASSYRQGAGELFF.

This clonotype was counted many times. The genes are TRBV18 and TRBJ1-1, with TRBD1 matching 9 bases. The CDR3 runs 15 residues. V was clipped by 6 bases and J by 0 bases; unmatched bases: 5. Germline CDR1 reads KGHSH; CDR2 reads LQKENI. The CDR3 loop is CASSPGQGMNTEAFF. CDR3 DNA: TGTGCCAGCTCCCCCGGACAGGGGATGAACACTGAAGCTTTCTTT.

This clonotype was detected many times. This chain's CDR3 is CSARDLGLAGRHEQFF. The CDR3 DNA reads TGCAGTGCTAGAGATCTGGGACTAGCGGGAAGGCATGAGCAGTTCTTC. The chain couples TRBV20-1 to TRBJ2-1; TRBD2 matches 13 bases. Germline CDR1 is DFQATT and CDR2 is SNEGSKA (reference sequence). The CDR3 contains 16 residues. The ends lost 0 bases at V and 8 bases at J; junction bases unmatched: 7.

In the case of this clonotype: This may come from a read error, since a much larger clone is one base off. V usage is TRBV5-1 and J usage is TRBJ2-3; D unclear. Germline CDR1 and CDR2: SGHRS and YFSETQ. The CDR3 runs to 14 residues. In DNA, the CDR3 is TGCACCAGCAGTCTAGATACTAGCACAGATACGCAGTATTTT. This translates into CTSSLDTSTDTQYF.

At least ten counts were recorded for this clonotype. The chain is built from TRBV15 and TRBJ2-7; 11 bases map to TRBD1. The germline gives CDR1 LNHNV, CDR2 YYDKDF (reference sequence). With 1 base clipped from V and 5 bases from J, the junction kept 4 bases outside the gene matches. There are 15 residues in the CDR3. The chain's CDR3 is CATSRAWTGGNEQYF. CDR3 in DNA: TGTGCCACCAGCAGAGCCTGGACAGGGGGCAACGAGCAGTACTTC.

In its sample, this clonotype was seen many times. This sequence joins TRBV15 and TRBJ2-1, with D maybe TRBD2 (6 bases). CDR3 size: 16 residues. Germline CDR1 LNHNV, CDR2 YYDKDF (reference sequence). V was clipped by 0 bases and J by 2 bases, with 11 bases between them. The CDR3 loop reads CATSRDLSGPYNEQFF. The DNA of the CDR3 is TGTGCCACCAGCAGAGATCTAAGCGGGCCCTACAATGAGCAGTTCTTC.

This clonotype was found many times. The rearrangement joins TRBV5-4 to TRBJ1-3, with D hard to call. The CDR3 has 13 amino acids. Germline V CDR1 and CDR2: SGHNT, YYREEE (reference sequence). The V gene lost 0 bases and the J gene lost 2 bases, with 3 bases spanning the gap. The DNA for the CDR3 is TGTGCCAGCAGCTTGGATCCTGGAAACACCATATATTTT. Translated: CASSLDPGNTIYF.

This clonotype was seen at least ten times. V usage is TRBV20-1 and J usage is TRBJ1-2, with 7 bases that match TRBD1. This CDR3 is built from 13 residues. The ends lost 5 bases at V and 5 bases at J; junction bases unmatched: 8. Looked up from germline, CDR1 is DFQATT and CDR2 is SNEGSKA (reference sequence). This CDR3 reads CSAYDRVRYGYTF. CDR3 sequence (DNA): TGCAGTGCTTACGACAGGGTTAGATATGGCTACACCTTC.

This clonotype was observed at least ten times. The chain carries TRBV19 and TRBJ2-6; the D gene is possibly TRBD1 (5 bases). Deletions cut 7 bases from V and 0 bases from J, with 7 bases between. From germline, CDR1 is LNHDA and CDR2 SQIVND (reference sequence). The CDR3 loop spans 14 amino acids. CDR3 sequence reads: CASTDSSGANVLTF. CDR3 DNA: TGTGCCAGTACCGACAGCTCTGGGGCCAACGTCCTGACTTTC.

With respect to this clonotype: A read error may produce the germline difference seen at one junction end. This rearrangement joins TRBV5-6 to TRBJ1-1; D remains ambiguous. CDR1 SGHDT and CDR2 YYEEEE come from the germline V gene. The CDR3 length is 14 residues. The CDR3, as DNA: TGTGTCAGCAACTTCGGGCGGATGAACACTGAAACTTTCTTT. Amino acid sequence: CVSNFGRMNTETFF.

This clonotype was seen ten or more times. The V call is TRBV27, the J call TRBJ2-1, with 7 bases identical to TRBD2. V dropped 5 bases and J dropped 5; count of bases not matched to a gene: 18. The CDR3 spans 18 residues. Germline-derived CDR1 and CDR2 are MNHEY and SMNVEV (reference sequence). DNA for the CDR3: TGTGCCAGCAGTCAGCCACTCACCTTAGCGGGCGTCGACAATGAGCAGTTCTTC. It yields the protein CASSQPLTLAGVDNEQFF.

This clonotype occurred many times. V and J are TRBV7-6 and TRBJ1-1; D unclear. V lost 4 bases and J lost 3, with 12 bases in between. This CDR3 spans 14 amino acids. Germline V lookup: CDR1 SGHVS, CDR2 FNYEAQ. CDR3 region: CASSSSRRDTEAFF. The CDR3 nucleotides read TGTGCCAGCAGCTCATCCCGTCGGGACACTGAAGCTTTCTTT.

This clonotype was recorded at least ten times. J is TRBJ2-2 and V is TRBV30; 8 bases match TRBD1. Germline V gives CDR1 GTSNPN, CDR2 SVGIG (reference sequence). The CDR3 runs 14 residues. Unmatched junction bases numbered 8, after V lost 6 bases and J lost 5 bases. The CDR3 DNA sequence: TGTGCCTGTTATCAGGGGGCGCGAACCGGGGAGCTGTTTTTT. As protein: CACYQGARTGELFF.

In its sample, this clonotype was seen many times. This chain links TRBV20-1 with TRBJ2-5; TRBD2 agrees at 8 bases. Germline assignment: CDR1 DFQATT and CDR2 SNEGSKA (reference sequence). The CDR3 consists of 16 residues. Losses at the gene ends were 6 bases for V and 2 bases for J; bases not matched to a gene: 14. CDR3: CSARGSTSGKQETQYF. Written as DNA, the CDR3 is TGCAGTGCCCGCGGATCAACTAGCGGCAAGCAAGAGACCCAGTACTTC.

The table lists this clonotype with many counts. This rearrangement joins TRBV12-3 or TRBV12-4 to TRBJ2-2; a possible D gene is TRBD1 (5 bases). V was trimmed by 5 bases and J by 8 bases, leaving 12 bases between them. This CDR3 region has 13 residues. The DNA for the CDR3 is TGTGCCAGCAGTACCAGGGCTATGGGGGAGCTGTTTTTT. Protein product: CASSTRAMGELFF.

This clonotype was seen at least ten times. The chain recombines TRBV10-3 with TRBJ1-2, with D possibly matching TRBD1 (5 bases). With 3 bases removed from V and 5 bases from J, the gap between germline ends came to 10 bases. This CDR3 contains 13 residues. Germline CDR1 is ENHRY and CDR2 is SYGVKD. Written as DNA, the CDR3 is TGTGCCATCAGTGATGGAGGGGAATATGGCTACACCTTC. Amino acids: CAISDGGEYGYTF.

This clonotype has a count of ten or more. The chain joins TRBV5-1 to TRBJ2-1; 11 positions match TRBD2. V trimming: 2 bases; J trimming: 6 bases; junction bases outside the gene matches: 13. The CDR3 has 18 residues. Germline CDR1 and CDR2: SGHRS and YFSETQ. The CDR3 bases are TGCGCCAGCAGCTTCTTAGCGGGAGGGCCCTCTAGGGCCAATGAGCAGTTCTTC. Translated, it gives CASSFLAGGPSRANEQFF.

This clonotype was recorded many times. CDR3 nucleotide sequence: TGTGCCAGCAGGACGGGGACAGGCCATTCACCCCTCCACTTT. Translated: CASRTGTGHSPLHF. The chain joins TRBV12-3 or TRBV12-4 to TRBJ1-6; 8 bases are a match to TRBD1. This CDR3 spans 14 amino acids. The ends lost 6 bases at V and 8 bases at J; junction bases unmatched: 6.

Note on this clonotype: A much larger clonotype is one base distant, so this may be a read error. The genes are TRBV5-1 and TRBJ2-2; D gene ambiguous. The CDR3 extends over 14 amino acids. Germline CDR1 SGHRS, CDR2 YFSETQ. CDR3 amino acids: CTSSFLEKSGELFF. The CDR3 DNA sequence: TGCACCAGCAGCTTTTTGGAAAAGTCCGGGGAGCTGTTTTTT.